Below are 17 T cell receptor beta chains sequenced from a single sample in a study of a mutant IDH1 vaccine in newly diagnosed glioma. Some clones are missing from TCRdb's copy, which holds only in-frame ones; the method was immunoSEQ multiplex PCR. The table lists over 80,000 clones, roughly four fifths of them singletons. The time point was: week 47, end of study. Vaccine doses each comprised 300 ug of mutant IDH1 20-mer peptide, with topical imiquimod. Antigen specificity for these receptors is unknown. The sequencing here drew on PBMCs, taken from a glioma patient whose treatment included an IDH1 peptide vaccine. The receptors stem from a man in his forties with glioma.

V and J are TRBV6-7 and TRBJ1-1, with D tentatively TRBD1 (5 bases). Being an ORF, TRBV6-7 has a function that is uncertain. V dropped 7 bases and J dropped 7 bases, with 16 bases sitting between them. This CDR3 region has 13 residues. CDR3 coding DNA: TGTGCCAGCAAGAGACCTTGGGGGAGTGAAGCTTTCTTT. Amino acid sequence: CASKRPWGSEAFF.

The rearrangement links TRBV5-4 to TRBJ2-5, with TRBD2 matching 15 bases. This CDR3 has 18 amino acids. Unmatched junction bases numbered 6, after V lost 2 bases and J lost 1 base. CDR1 is SGHNT and CDR2 is YYREEE in the germline V gene (reference sequence). In nucleotides, the CDR3 is TGTGCCAGCAGCTTCGGACTAGCGGGGGGGCAGCCCCAAGAGACCCAGTACTTC. Translated, it gives CASSFGLAGGQPQETQYF.

In this sample, this clone turned up once. The rearrangement joins TRBV5-4 to TRBJ2-2; TRBD2 aligns across 8 bases. V shed 3 bases and J 3 bases; nucleotides not matched to a gene: 4. The germline gives CDR1 SGHNT, CDR2 YYREEE (reference sequence). The CDR3 extends over 15 amino acids. CDR3: CASSWGGLDTGELFF. The CDR3 region has the DNA TGTGCCAGCAGCTGGGGGGGACTAGACACCGGGGAGCTGTTTTTT.

The rearrangement uses TRBV29-1 and TRBJ1-1; D unresolved. Germline V gene sequence: CDR1 SQVTM, CDR2 ANQGSEA. The V gene lost 3 bases and the J gene lost 1 base, with 3 bases spanning the gap. This CDR3 has 11 amino acids. The CDR3 DNA is TGCAGCGTTGAGGCGAACACTGAAGCTTTCTTT. It specifies CSVEANTEAFF. The variable domain in full, completed from reference TRBV29-1 and TRBJ1-1, reads SAVISQKPSRDICQRGTSLTIQCQVDSQVTMMFWYRQQPGQSLTLIATANQGSEATYESGFVIDKFPISRPNLTFSTLTVSNMSPEDSSIYLCSVEANTEAFFGQGTRLTVV.

This clone was picked up one time. The rearrangement links TRBV21-1 to TRBJ1-5. TRBV21-1 is listed as a pseudogene. The CDR3 extends over 17 amino acids. The CDR3, as DNA: TGTGCCAGCAGCAGGACACCCCGGGATGGGGTGAATCAGCCCCAGCATTTT. Translation gives CASSRTPRDGVNQPQHF.

The rearrangement uses TRBV2 and TRBJ2-2, with D possibly matching TRBD1 (6 bases). The germline V and J ends were trimmed by 3 bases and 0 bases, with 8 bases remaining between them. Germline V gene lookup returns CDR1 SNHLY and CDR2 FYNNEI. The CDR3 is made up of 15 amino acids. The CDR3 sequence is CASSEDRPNTGELFF. The CDR3 nucleotides are TGTGCCAGCAGTGAGGACAGACCGAACACCGGGGAGCTGTTTTTT.

This clone was picked up a small number of times. The J gene is TRBJ1-2, the V gene TRBV7-9; D may be TRBD1 (5 bases). Germline loops: CDR1 SEHNR, CDR2 FQNEAQ (reference sequence). With 0 bases removed from V and 1 base from J, the gap between germline ends came to 12 bases. This CDR3 is built from 16 residues. This chain's CDR3 is CASSLAGGVLNYGYTF. The CDR3 bases are TGTGCCAGCAGCTTAGCCGGGGGGGTCCTTAACTATGGCTACACCTTC.

The rearrangement uses TRBV19 and TRBJ2-1, with TRBD2 matching 9 bases. CDR3 length: 16 residues. V lost 5 bases to trimming and J lost 2 bases; unmatched junction nucleotides: 7. The V gene's germline CDR1 is LNHDA and CDR2 SQIVND (reference sequence). CDR3 residues: CASSGRTSETYNEQFF. The DNA for the CDR3 is TGTGCCAGTAGTGGACGGACTAGCGAAACCTACAATGAGCAGTTCTTC.

The chain joins TRBV5-1 to TRBJ2-3, with 11 bases aligning to TRBD2. Germline V gives CDR1 SGHRS, CDR2 YFSETQ. With V trimmed by 4 bases and J by 6 bases, 10 bases remained unmatched. The CDR3 loop spans 16 amino acids. This CDR3 is CASSPISGRAIDTQYF. The CDR3 DNA is TGCGCCAGCAGCCCGATTAGCGGGAGGGCCATTGATACGCAGTATTTT.

The V gene is TRBV19, the J gene TRBJ1-4, with D possibly TRBD1 on 5 matching bases. V gave up 9 bases and J gave up 0 bases, with 14 bases separating them. The CDR3 runs to 15 residues. Germline V gives CDR1 LNHDA, CDR2 SQIVND (reference sequence). This chain's CDR3 is CASRSVGATNEKLFF. The CDR3 nucleotides read TGTGCCAGCCGATCTGTGGGGGCAACTAATGAAAAACTGTTTTTT.

V is TRBV7-2 and J is TRBJ2-7; 8 bases align to TRBD2. Germline V gives CDR1 SGHTA, CDR2 FQGNSA. The CDR3 has 14 amino acids. The V and J ends lost 6 bases and 4 bases, in that order; junction bases with no gene match: 8. The CDR3 DNA sequence: TGTGCCAGCAGTCCCCGACTAGCGCCGTACGAGCAGTACTTC. Translation: CASSPRLAPYEQYF.

This sequence joins TRBV6-4 and TRBJ1-2; 7 bases fit TRBD1. The CDR3 is 14 residues long. V lost 4 bases, J lost 6 bases, and 8 bases stayed unmatched. Germline V gene sequence: CDR1 MRHNA, CDR2 SNTAGT. CDR3 nucleotide sequence: TGTGCCAGCAGTGTCTCCGAACAGGGGAATGGCTACACCTTC. This codes for CASSVSEQGNGYTF.

A few counts support this clone. This chain connects TRBV29-1 to TRBJ1-4; unclear D gene. The CDR3 contains 11 residues. Germline V gene data show CDR1 as SQVTM and CDR2 as ANQGSEA. The V end was cut by 4 bases, the J end by 3 bases, with 3 bases between. The CDR3 spells CSVASNEKLFF. The CDR3 DNA reads TGCAGCGTTGCATCTAATGAAAAACTGTTTTTT.

V gene TRBV30 combines with J gene TRBJ1-2; TRBD1 is a possible D gene (5 bases). Germline CDR1 and CDR2: GTSNPN and SVGIG (reference sequence). The CDR3 runs to 15 residues. The V end lost 0 bases, the J end lost 8 bases, and 19 bases lay between the germline ends. For the CDR3, the DNA is TGTGCCTGGAGTGTATTCACAGGTGGGGGTAACGGCTACACCTTC. Translated: CAWSVFTGGGNGYTF.

This chain connects TRBV29-1 to TRBJ1-2; D unresolved. CDR3 size: 11 residues. The germline CDR1 and CDR2 sequences are SQVTM and ANQGSEA. Between the trimmed V and J ends, which lost 3 bases and 4 bases, there was a span of 6 bases. This CDR3 reads CSVDRGYGYTF. The CDR3 DNA reads TGCAGCGTTGATCGCGGCTATGGCTACACCTTC.

The rearrangement uses TRBV23-1 and TRBJ2-2; no reliable D call. TRBV23-1 is an open reading frame whose function is uncertain. CDR3 length: 15 amino acids. Between the trimmed V and J ends, which lost 4 bases and 1 base, there was a span of 10 bases. This CDR3 reads CASSLTDGNTGELFF. CDR3 nucleotides: TGCGCCAGCAGTCTGACGGATGGGAACACCGGGGAGCTGTTTTTT.

The chain has TRBV28 and TRBJ1-3; TRBD1 is a possible D gene (5 bases). The CDR3 has 14 residues. CDR1 is MDHEN, CDR2 SYDVKM, per germline. Deletions cut 7 bases from V and 4 bases from J, with 14 bases between. For the CDR3, the DNA is TGTGCCAGCACTCCTTGGACAACGGGAAACACCATATATTTT. Encoded protein: CASTPWTTGNTIYF. Complete variable domain (other parts from reference TRBV28 and TRBJ1-3): DVKVTQSSRYLVKRTGEKVFLECVQDMDHENMFWYRQDPGLGLRLIYFSYDVKMKEKGDIPEGYSVSREKKERFSLILESASTNQTSMYLCASTPWTTGNTIYFGEGSWLTVV.